One T cell receptor (beta chain) is described in this entry. It was with a sample-barcoded 5' primer and a J-beta primer mix that a second PCR of roughly 6 to 12 cycles was run. TCRdb called the 5' RACE reads again in MiXCR, with one record for every CDR3 protein. Of 1.5 million to 2 million distinct CDR3 sequences in the sample, around 50% were seen once. The data were taken from a study of blood T cells in healthy people across ages. Trimming pared 0 bases from V and 0 bases from J, leaving 12 bases between. Germline CDR1 reads DFQATT; CDR2 reads SNEGSKA (reference sequence). The CDR3 is 15 amino acids. Aged about 6 to 100, donors were systemically healthy Caucasians from Russia.

The receptor's source is a woman aged 40-49 years in good health. V and J are TRBV20-1 and TRBJ2-7; D might be TRBD1 (5 bases). The sequenced material came from blood. This chain's CDR3 is CSARDSTESSYEQYF. The CDR3 DNA reads as TGCAGTGCTAGAGATTCGACAGAGAGCTCCTACGAGCAGTACTTC.